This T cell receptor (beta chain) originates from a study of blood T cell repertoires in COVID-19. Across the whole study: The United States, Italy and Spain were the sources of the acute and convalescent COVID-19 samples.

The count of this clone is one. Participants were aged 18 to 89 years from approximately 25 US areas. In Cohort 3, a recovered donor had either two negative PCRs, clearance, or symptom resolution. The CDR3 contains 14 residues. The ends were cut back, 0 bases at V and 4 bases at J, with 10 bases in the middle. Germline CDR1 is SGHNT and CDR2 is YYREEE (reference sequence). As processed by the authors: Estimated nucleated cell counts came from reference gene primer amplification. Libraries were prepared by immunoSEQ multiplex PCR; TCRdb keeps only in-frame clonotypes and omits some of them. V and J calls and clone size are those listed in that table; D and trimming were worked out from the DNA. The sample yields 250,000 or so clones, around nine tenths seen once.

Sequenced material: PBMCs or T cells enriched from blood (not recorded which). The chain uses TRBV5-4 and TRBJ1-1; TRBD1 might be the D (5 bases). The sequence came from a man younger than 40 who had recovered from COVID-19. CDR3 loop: CASSLGLQGTEAFF. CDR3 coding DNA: TGTGCCAGCAGCTTGGGATTGCAGGGCACTGAAGCTTTCTTT.